This entry concerns a single TCR beta chain. This study enrolled people aged 18 to 89 from about 24 US geographic areas. This entry is derived from a study of blood T cell repertoires in COVID-19. The repertoire was sequenced with immunoSEQ multiplex PCR; TCRdb's copy has only in-frame clones and lacks some. The data hold 310,000 or so clones, with nearly 90% observed a single time. Germline V lookup: CDR1 LNHDA, CDR2 SQIVND (reference sequence). V was cut by 4 bases and J by 0 bases, with 6 bases left in between. The length of the CDR3 is 14 residues. Sequencing used PBMCs or T cells enriched from blood (not recorded which). The chain recombines TRBV19 with TRBJ2-2, with a possible D match to TRBD1 (5 bases). This clonotype originated in a young woman who had recovered from COVID-19. Here the CDR3 reads CASSTTANTGELFF. As DNA, the CDR3 is TGTGCCAGTAGTACGACAGCGAACACCGGGGAGCTGTTTTTT.